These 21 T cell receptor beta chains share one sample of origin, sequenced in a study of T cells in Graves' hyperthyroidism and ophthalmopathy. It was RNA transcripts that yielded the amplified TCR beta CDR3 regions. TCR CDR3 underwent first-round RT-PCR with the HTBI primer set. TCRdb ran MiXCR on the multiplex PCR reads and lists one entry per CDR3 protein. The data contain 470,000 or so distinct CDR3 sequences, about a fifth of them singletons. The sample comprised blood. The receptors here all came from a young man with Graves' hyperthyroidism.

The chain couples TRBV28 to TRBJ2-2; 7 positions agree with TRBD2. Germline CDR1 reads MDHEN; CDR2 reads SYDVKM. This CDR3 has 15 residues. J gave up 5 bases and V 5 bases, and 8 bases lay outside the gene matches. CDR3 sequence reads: CASSGLGEGTGELFF. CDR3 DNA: TGTGCCAGCAGTGGACTAGGGGAGGGTACCGGGGAGCTGTTTTTT.

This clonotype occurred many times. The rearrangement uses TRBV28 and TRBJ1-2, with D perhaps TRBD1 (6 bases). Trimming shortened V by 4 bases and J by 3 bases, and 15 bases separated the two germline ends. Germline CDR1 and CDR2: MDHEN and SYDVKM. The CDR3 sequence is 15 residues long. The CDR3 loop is CASSSPPEGDYGYTF. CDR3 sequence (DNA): TGTGCCAGCAGTTCGCCCCCCGAGGGGGACTATGGCTACACCTTC.

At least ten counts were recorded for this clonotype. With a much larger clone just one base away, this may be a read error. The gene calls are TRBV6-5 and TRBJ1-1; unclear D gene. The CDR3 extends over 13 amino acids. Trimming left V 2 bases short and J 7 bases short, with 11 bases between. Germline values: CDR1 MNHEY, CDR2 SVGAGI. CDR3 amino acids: CASSYPNRVEAFF. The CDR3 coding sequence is TGTGCCAGCAGTTACCCCAACCGGGTTGAAGCTTTCTTT.

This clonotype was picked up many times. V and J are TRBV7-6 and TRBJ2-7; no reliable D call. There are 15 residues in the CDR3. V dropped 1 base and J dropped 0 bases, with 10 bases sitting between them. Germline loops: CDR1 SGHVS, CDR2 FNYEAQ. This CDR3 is CASSLVGQFSYEQYF. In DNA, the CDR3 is TGTGCCAGCAGCTTAGTGGGCCAGTTCTCCTACGAGCAGTACTTC.

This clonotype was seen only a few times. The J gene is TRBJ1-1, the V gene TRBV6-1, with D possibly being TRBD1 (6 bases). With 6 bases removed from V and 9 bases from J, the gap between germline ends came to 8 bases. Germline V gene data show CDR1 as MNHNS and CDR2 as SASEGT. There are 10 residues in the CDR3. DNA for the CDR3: TGTGCCAGCAGCACAGGGAAAGCTTTCTTT. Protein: CASSTGKAFF.

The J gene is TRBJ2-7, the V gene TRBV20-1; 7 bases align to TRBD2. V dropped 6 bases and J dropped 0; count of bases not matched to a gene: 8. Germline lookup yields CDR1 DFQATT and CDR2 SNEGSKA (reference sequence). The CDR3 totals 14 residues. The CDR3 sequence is CSAAGSGASYEQYF. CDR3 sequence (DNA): TGCAGTGCGGCGGGGAGCGGGGCCTCCTACGAGCAGTACTTC.

The chain's CDR3 is CASSPRLAGTNTGELFF. The CDR3 DNA sequence: TGTGCCAGCTCACCACGGCTAGCGGGGACGAACACCGGGGAGCTGTTTTTT. The chain couples TRBV25-1 to TRBJ2-2; 9 bases agree with TRBD2. Germline CDR1 is MGHDK and CDR2 is SYGVNS. This CDR3 is built from 17 residues. V was clipped by 8 bases and J by 0 bases; unmatched bases: 10.

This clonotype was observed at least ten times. The CDR3 here is CASGGQWDTEAFF. CDR3 bases: TGTGCCAGTGGGGGACAGTGGGACACTGAAGCTTTCTTT. J is TRBJ1-1 and V is TRBV19; TRBD1 aligns across 7 bases. There are 13 residues in the CDR3. Trimming cost V 8 bases and J 3 bases; bases outside gene matches: 6. Germline CDR1 and CDR2: LNHDA and SQIVND (reference sequence). The whole variable domain, filled in from reference TRBV19 and TRBJ1-1, reads DGGITQSPKYLFRKEGQNVTLSCEQNLNHDAMYWYRQDPGQGLRLIYYSQIVNDFQKGDIAEGYSVSREKKESFPLTVTSAQKNPTAFYLCASGGQWDTEAFFGQGTRLTVV.

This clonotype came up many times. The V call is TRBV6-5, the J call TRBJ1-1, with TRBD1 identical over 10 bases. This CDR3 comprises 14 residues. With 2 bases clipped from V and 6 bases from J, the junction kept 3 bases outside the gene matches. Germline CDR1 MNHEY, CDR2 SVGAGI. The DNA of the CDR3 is TGTGCCAGCAGTTACGGGACAGGGGCATCTGAAGCTTTCTTT. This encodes CASSYGTGASEAFF.

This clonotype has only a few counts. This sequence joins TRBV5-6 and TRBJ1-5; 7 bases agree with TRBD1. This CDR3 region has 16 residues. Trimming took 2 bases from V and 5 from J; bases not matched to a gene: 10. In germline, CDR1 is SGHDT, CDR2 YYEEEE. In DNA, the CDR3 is TGTGCCAGCAGCTTCTTTGTGGCAGGGGGGGATCAGCCCCAGCATTTT. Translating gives CASSFFVAGGDQPQHF.

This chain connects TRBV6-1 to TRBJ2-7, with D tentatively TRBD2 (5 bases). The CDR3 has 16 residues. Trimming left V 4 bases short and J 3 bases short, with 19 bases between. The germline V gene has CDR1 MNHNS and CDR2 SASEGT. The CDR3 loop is CASSVYPGKLYYEQYF. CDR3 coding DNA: TGTGCCAGCAGTGTCTATCCGGGAAAATTATACTACGAGCAGTACTTC.

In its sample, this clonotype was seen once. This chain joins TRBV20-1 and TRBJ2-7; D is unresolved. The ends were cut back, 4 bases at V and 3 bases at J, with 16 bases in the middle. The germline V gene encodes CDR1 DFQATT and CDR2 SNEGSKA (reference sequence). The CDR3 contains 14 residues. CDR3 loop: CSATTGRVGYEQYF. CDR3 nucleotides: TGCAGTGCTACCACCGGAAGGGTCGGCTACGAGCAGTACTTC.

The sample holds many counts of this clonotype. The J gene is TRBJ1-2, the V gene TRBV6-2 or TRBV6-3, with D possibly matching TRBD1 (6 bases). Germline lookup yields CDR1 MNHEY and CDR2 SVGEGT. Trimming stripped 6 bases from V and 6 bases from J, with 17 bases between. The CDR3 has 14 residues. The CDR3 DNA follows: TGTGCCAGCAGATTAGGGTTGGGGGCGGATGGCTACACCTTC. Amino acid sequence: CASRLGLGADGYTF.

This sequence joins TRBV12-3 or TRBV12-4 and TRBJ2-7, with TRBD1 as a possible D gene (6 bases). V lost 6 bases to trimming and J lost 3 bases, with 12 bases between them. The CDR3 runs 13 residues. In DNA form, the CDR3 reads TGTGCCAGCAGAGGGGGAGAAGTCTACGAGCAGTACTTC. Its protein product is CASRGGEVYEQYF.

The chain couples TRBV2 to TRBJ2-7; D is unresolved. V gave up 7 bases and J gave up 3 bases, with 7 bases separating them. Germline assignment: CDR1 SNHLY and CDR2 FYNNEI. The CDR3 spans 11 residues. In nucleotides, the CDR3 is TGTGCCAGCAACGGAAACTACGAGCAGTACTTC. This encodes CASNGNYEQYF.

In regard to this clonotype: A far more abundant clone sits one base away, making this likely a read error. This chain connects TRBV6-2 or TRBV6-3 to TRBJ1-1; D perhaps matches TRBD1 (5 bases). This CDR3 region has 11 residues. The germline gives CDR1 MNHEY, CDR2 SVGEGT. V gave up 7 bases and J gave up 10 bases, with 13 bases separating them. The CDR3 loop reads CASTSGAGAFF. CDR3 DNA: TGTGCCAGCACCTCCGGGGCTGGAGCTTTCTTT.

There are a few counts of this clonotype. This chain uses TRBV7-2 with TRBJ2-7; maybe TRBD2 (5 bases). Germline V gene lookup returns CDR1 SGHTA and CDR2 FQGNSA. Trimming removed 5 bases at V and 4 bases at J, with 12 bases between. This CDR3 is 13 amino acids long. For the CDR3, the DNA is TGTGCCAGCAGCCAATGGGCGGGTTACGAGCAGTACTTC. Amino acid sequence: CASSQWAGYEQYF. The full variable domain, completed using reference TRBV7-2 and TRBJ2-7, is GAGVSQSPSNKVTEKGKDVELRCDPISGHTALYWYRQSLGQGLEFLIYFQGNSAPDKSGLPSDRFSAERTGGSVSTLTIQRTQQEDSAVYLCASSQWAGYEQYFGPGTRLTVT.

The DNA of the CDR3 is TGTGCCAGCAGTACAGGGACCACTGAGCAGTACTTC. Translating it yields CASSTGTTEQYF. This chain joins TRBV2 and TRBJ2-7; D is possibly TRBD1 (6 bases). The V gene's germline CDR1 is SNHLY and CDR2 FYNNEI. This CDR3 has 12 residues. V was cut by 5 bases and J by 7 bases, with 12 bases left in between.

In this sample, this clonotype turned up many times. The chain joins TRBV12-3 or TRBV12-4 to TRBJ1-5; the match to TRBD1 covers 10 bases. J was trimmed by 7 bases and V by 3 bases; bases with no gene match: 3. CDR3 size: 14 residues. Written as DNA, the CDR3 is TGTGCCAGCAGTTTTATGGGACAGGGGCAGCCCCAGCATTTT. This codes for CASSFMGQGQPQHF.

The CDR3 nucleotides read TGTGCCAGTAGTCCCCTTCGGGGGCGAGGTAACACTGAAGCTTTCTTT. As protein: CASSPLRGRGNTEAFF. This sequence joins TRBV19 and TRBJ1-1, with a weak D call TRBD1 (6 bases). The CDR3 is 16 amino acids. V was trimmed by 5 bases and J by 2 bases, leaving 18 bases between them. Germline V lookup: CDR1 LNHDA, CDR2 SQIVND (reference sequence).

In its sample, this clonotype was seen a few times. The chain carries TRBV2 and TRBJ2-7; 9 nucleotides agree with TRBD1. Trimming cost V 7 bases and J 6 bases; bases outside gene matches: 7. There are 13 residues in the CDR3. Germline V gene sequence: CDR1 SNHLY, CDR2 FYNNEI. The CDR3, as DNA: TGTGCCAGCATTGGGACAGGGCTCTTCGAGCAGTACTTC. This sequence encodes CASIGTGLFEQYF. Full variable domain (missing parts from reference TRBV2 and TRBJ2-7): EPEVTQTPSHQVTQMGQEVILRCVPISNHLYFYWYRQILGQKVEFLVSFYNNEISEKSEIFDDQFSVERPDGSNFTLKIRSTKLEDSAMYFCASIGTGLFEQYFGPGTRLTVT.